This T cell receptor (delta chain) was identified in a study of γδ T cells in repeated Plasmodium falciparum infection. Per germline, CDR1 GEAIGNYY and CDR2 EKD. Germline trimming cut 1 base from V and 6 bases from J; bases unmatched to any gene: 17. This CDR3 contains 19 residues. TCRdb made new clone calls on the multiplex PCR reads using CATT. The table lists 90,000 or so delta-chain clones, less than 1% of them singletons. Vgamma9/Vdelta2+ and Vdelta2-negative gammadelta T cells were flow-sorted from PBMC for bulk sequencing. This clone was detected only a few times. The TCRdb protein comes from a much larger clone and disagrees with this DNA's translation at residue 14, likely due to a read error; the protein given here is derived from the DNA.

Material for sequencing was gamma-delta T cells from blood. V usage is TRDV2 and J usage is TRDJ2; 9 bases align to TRDD3. TCRdb offers no J gene call, so here the DNA was matched to germline to obtain one. The TCR comes from a pool of human donors (malaria-infected and uninfected, not separated). The CDR3 DNA is TGTGCCTGTGACACGGCGACTGGGGGAGATACAGGATTGGCAGCACAACTCTTCTTT. Translating it yields CACDTATGGDTGLAAQLFF.